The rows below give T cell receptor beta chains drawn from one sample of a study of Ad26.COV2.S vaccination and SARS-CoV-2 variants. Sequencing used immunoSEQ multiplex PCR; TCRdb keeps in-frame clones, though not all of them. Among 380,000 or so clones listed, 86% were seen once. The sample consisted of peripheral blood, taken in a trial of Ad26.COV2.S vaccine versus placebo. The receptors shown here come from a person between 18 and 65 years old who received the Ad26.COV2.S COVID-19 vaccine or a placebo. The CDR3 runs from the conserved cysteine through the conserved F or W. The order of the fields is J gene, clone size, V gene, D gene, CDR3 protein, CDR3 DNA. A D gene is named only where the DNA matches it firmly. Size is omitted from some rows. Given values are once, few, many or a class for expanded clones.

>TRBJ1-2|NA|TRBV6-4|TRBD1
CASSDPGQNYGYTF
TGTGCCAGCAGTGACCCGGGACAGAACTATGGCTACACCTTC
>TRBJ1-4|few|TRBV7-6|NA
CASSLEGSGEKLFF
TGTGCCAGCAGCTTAGAGGGGTCGGGTGAAAAACTGTTTTTT
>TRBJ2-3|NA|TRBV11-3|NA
CASSLGGVDTQYF
TGTGCCAGCAGCTTAGGAGGGGTGGATACGCAGTATTTT
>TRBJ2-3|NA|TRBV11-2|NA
CASSLSGVTDTQYF
TGTGCCAGCAGCTTATCGGGGGTCACAGATACGCAGTATTTT
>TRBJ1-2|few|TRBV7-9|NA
CASSYAAVYGYTF
TGTGCCAGCAGCTACGCGGCCGTCTATGGCTACACCTTC
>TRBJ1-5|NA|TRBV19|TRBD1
CASSAPGQGVGGDNQPQHF
TGTGCCAGTAGTGCACCGGGACAGGGTGTTGGCGGGGACAATCAGCCCCAGCATTTT
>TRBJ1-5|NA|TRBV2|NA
CASRAFTEPQHF
TGTGCCAGCAGAGCATTTACGGAGCCCCAGCATTTT
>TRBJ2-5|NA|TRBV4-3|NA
CASSQDSAGETQYF
TGCGCCAGCAGCCAAGATTCGGCCGGAGAGACCCAGTACTTC
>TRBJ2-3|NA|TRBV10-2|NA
CASSEWAEHTDTQYF
TGCGCCAGCAGTGAGTGGGCGGAACACACAGATACGCAGTATTTT
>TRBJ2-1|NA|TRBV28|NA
CASSSPDFYNEQFF
TGTGCCAGCAGTTCTCCGGACTTCTACAATGAGCAGTTCTTC
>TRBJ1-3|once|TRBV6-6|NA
CASSHGRTYSGNTIYF
TGTGCCAGCAGTCATGGGAGGACGTACTCTGGAAACACCATATATTTT
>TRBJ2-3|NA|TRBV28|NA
CASSFNTQYF
TGTGCCAGCAGTTTTAACACGCAGTATTTT
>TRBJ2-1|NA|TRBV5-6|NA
CASHPDRSPLGEQFF
TGTGCCAGTCACCCCGACAGGAGTCCCTTAGGAGAGCAGTTCTTC
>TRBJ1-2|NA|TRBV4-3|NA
CASSQGGNYGYTF
TGCGCCAGCAGCCAAGGGGGAAACTATGGCTACACCTTC
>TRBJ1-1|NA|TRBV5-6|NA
CASSRFGGVGTEAFF
TGTGCCAGCAGTCGTTTCGGGGGAGTGGGGACTGAAGCTTTCTTT
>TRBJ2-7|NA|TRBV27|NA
CASSLSGSYEQYF
TGTGCCAGCAGTTTGAGTGGCTCCTACGAGCAGTACTTC
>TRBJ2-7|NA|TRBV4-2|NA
CASSQDERSDVGLRYF
TGTGCCAGCAGCCAAGATGAAAGGTCGGACGTAGGACTAAGGTACTTC